This T cell receptor beta chain came from a study of blood T cell repertoires in COVID-19. In the study overall: Both acute and convalescent COVID-19 samples were obtained from the United States, Italy and Spain.

Recruits, aged roughly 18 to 89 years, lived in 25 or so US areas. Exposed participants encountered a COVID-19 case during the 2 weeks preceding study entry. Generated by immunoSEQ multiplex PCR, the TCRdb table keeps only in-frame clones and is missing some. The sample lists about 350,000 clones, roughly 90% seen once, with approximately 1% in the top ten. V lost 3 bases to trimming and J lost 1 base; unmatched junction nucleotides: 6. The germline V gene encodes CDR1 SQVTM and CDR2 ANQGSEA. CDR3 length: 14 amino acids. This clonotype originated in a woman younger than 45 who had been exposed to COVID-19. Material: PBMCs or T cells enriched from blood (not recorded which). The chain joins TRBV29-1 to TRBJ2-7; TRBD2 matches at 7 bases. CDR3 nucleotides: TGCAGCGTTGAGGGGAGGGGACCGTCCTACGAGCAGTACTTC. It yields the protein CSVEGRGPSYEQYF.